This TCR beta chain was sequenced for a study of OX40 agonist ivuxolimab in advanced cancers. Study results and caveats: Fewer expanded clones were found on average in CD4+ than in CD8+ T cells.

As for this clone: Its specificity is unknown.

CDR1 SGDLS and CDR2 YYNGEE come from the germline V gene. The CDR3 extends over 15 amino acids. V lost 0 bases and J lost 1, with 10 bases in between. Generated by immunoSEQ multiplex PCR, the TCRdb table keeps only in-frame clones and is missing some. The data show roughly 43,000 clones, about nine tenths seen once. This clonotype originated in an adult with an advanced solid tumor such as melanoma, head and neck, liver or kidney cancer. The sequenced sample was CD4+ or CD8+ T cells sorted from blood, obtained in a trial of the OX40 agonist ivuxolimab. V and J are TRBV9 and TRBJ1-1; no clear D gene. CDR3 protein: CASSVGELRNTEAFF. The DNA of the CDR3 is TGTGCCAGCAGCGTAGGTGAGTTGAGGAACACTGAAGCTTTCTTT. Full variable domain (outside the CDR3, taken from reference TRBV9 and TRBJ1-1): DSGVTQTPKHLITATGQRVTLRCSPRSGDLSVYWYQQSLDQGLQFLIQYYNGEERAKGNILERFSAQQFPDLHSELNLSSLELGDSALYFCASSVGELRNTEAFFGQGTRLTVV.